This T cell receptor (beta chain) originates from a study of T cell responses to AZD1222 COVID-19 vaccine. At the level of the study: Second-dose timings of about 4 or about 12 weeks were pooled.

Study-level results: Among vaccine-associated CD4 TCRs, coverage spanned spike, with dominance at 160-218 and 743-854. Just a handful of people given AZD1222 tested seropositive at baseline. Repertoire collection took place solely once the T cell response had peaked.

V lost 8 bases and J 4 bases, leaving 17 bases between the germline ends. The germline V gene encodes CDR1 SQVTM and CDR2 ANQGSEA. The CDR3 runs to 13 residues. Worth noting for this clone: The antigen is not known.

This table comes from immunoSEQ multiplex PCR, and its TCRdb copy is limited to in-frame clones, with some not included. The table lists 90,000 to 120,000 clones, just under 90% of them singletons, with about 3% in the top ten. Material: peripheral blood, obtained on day 0 of AZD1222 vaccination. The chain couples TRBV29-1 to TRBJ2-5; D not resolved. This TCR derives from an adult in good health. The CDR3 region is CSQSVSSAETQYF. The CDR3 DNA sequence: TGCAGCCAAAGCGTATCATCAGCAGAGACCCAGTACTTC.